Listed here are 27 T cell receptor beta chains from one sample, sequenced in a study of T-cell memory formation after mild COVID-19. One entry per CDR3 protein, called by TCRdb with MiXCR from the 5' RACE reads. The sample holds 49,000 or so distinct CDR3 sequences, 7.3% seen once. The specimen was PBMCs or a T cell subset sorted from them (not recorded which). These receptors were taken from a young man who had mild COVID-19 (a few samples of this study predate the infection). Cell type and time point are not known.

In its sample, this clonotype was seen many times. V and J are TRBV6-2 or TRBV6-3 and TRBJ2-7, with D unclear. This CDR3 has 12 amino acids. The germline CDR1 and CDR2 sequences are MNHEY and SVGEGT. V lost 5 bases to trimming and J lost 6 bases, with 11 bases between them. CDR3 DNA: TGTGCCAGCAGTCGCTCTAGTGGCGAGCAGTACGTC. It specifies CASSRSSGEQYV.

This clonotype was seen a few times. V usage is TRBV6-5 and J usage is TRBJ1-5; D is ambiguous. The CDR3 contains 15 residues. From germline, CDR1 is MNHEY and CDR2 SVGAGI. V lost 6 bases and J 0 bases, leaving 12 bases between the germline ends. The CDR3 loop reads CASRAAVTSNQPQHF. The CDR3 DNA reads TGTGCCAGCAGGGCGGCCGTTACTAGCAATCAGCCCCAGCATTTT.

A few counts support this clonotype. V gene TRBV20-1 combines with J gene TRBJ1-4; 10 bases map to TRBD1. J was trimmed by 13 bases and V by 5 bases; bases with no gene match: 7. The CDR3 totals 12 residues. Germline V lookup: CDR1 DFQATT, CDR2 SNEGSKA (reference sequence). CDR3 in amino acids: CSAEDRGPGLFF. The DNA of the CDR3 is TGCAGTGCTGAAGACAGGGGGCCGGGACTGTTTTTT.

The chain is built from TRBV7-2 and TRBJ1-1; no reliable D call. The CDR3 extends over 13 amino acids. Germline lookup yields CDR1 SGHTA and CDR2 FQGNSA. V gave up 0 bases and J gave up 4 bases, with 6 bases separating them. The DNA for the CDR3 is TGTGCCAGCAGCTTAGCGCGAACCACTGAAGCTTTCTTT. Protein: CASSLARTTEAFF. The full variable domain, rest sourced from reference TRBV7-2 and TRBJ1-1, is GAGVSQSPSNKVTEKGKDVELRCDPISGHTALYWYRQSLGQGLEFLIYFQGNSAPDKSGLPSDRFSAERTGGSVSTLTIQRTQQEDSAVYLCASSLARTTEAFFGQGTRLTVV.

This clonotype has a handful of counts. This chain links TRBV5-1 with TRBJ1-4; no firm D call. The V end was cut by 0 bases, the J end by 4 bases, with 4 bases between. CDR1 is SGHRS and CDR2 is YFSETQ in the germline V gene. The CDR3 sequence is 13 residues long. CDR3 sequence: CASSLDNNEKLFF. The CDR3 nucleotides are TGCGCCAGCAGCTTGGACAATAATGAAAAACTGTTTTTT.

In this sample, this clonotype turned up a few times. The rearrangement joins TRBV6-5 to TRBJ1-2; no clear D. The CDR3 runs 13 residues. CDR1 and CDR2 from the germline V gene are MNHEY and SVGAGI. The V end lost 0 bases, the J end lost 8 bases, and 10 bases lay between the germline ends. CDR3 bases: TGTGCCAGCAGTTACTCGTTAACTGGCGGCTACACCTTC. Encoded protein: CASSYSLTGGYTF.

The CDR3: CASSGQERQPQHF. In nucleotides, the CDR3 is TGTGCCAGCAGTGGACAGGAACGGCAGCCCCAGCATTTT. This chain uses TRBV11-2 with TRBJ1-5; 7 bases are shared with TRBD1. The CDR3 sequence is 13 residues long. Per germline, CDR1 SGHAT and CDR2 FQNNGV. With V trimmed by 6 bases and J by 7 bases, 6 bases remained unmatched.

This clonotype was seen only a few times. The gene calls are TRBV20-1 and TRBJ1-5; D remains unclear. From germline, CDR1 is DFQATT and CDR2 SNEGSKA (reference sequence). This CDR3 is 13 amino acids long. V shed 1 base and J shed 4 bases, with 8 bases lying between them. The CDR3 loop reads CSARGRINQPQHF. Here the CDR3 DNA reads TGCAGTGCTAGAGGCAGGATTAATCAGCCCCAGCATTTT.

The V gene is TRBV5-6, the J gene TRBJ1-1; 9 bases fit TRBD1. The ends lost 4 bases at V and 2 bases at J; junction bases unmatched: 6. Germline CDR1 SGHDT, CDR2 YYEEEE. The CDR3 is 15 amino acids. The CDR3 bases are TGTGCCAGCAGCGACCGGACAGGGGAAAACACTGAAGCTTTCTTT. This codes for CASSDRTGENTEAFF.

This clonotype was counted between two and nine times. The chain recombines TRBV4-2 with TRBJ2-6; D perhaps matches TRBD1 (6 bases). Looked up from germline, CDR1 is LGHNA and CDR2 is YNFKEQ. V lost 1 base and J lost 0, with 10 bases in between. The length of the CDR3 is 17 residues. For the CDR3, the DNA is TGTGCCAGCAGCCAAGTACAGGGTTTCTCTGGGGCCAACGTCCTGACTTTC. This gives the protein CASSQVQGFSGANVLTF.

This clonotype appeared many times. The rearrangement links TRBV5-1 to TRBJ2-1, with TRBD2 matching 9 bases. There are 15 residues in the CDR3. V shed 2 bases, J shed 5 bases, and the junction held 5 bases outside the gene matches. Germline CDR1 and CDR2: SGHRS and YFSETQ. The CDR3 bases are TGCGCCAGCAGCTTCGGCGGGGGGGCCCACAATGAGCAGTTCTTC. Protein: CASSFGGGAHNEQFF.

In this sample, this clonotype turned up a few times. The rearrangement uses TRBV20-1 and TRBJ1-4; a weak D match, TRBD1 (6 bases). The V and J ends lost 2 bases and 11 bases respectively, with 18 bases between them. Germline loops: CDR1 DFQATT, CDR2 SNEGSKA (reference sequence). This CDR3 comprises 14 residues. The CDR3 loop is CSARTTGALGKLFF. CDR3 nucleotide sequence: TGCAGTGCTAGAACGACAGGAGCCCTAGGGAAACTGTTTTTT.

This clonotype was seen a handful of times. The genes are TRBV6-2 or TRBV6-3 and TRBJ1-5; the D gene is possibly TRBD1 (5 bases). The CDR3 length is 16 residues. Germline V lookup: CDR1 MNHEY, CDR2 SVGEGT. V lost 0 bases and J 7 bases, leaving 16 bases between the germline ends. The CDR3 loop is CASSYSGRAVGQPQHF. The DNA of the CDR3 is TGTGCCAGCAGTTACTCAGGCAGGGCTGTTGGGCAGCCCCAGCATTTT.

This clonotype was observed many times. CDR3 bases: TGCAGTGCTAGAAAGGACAGGGAATCACCCCTCCACTTT. It specifies CSARKDRESPLHF. The rearrangement links TRBV20-1 to TRBJ1-6; TRBD1 aligns across 8 bases. V was pared by 2 bases and J by 10 bases, with 4 bases of the junction left unmatched. CDR1 is DFQATT, CDR2 SNEGSKA, per germline (reference sequence). The CDR3 has 13 residues.

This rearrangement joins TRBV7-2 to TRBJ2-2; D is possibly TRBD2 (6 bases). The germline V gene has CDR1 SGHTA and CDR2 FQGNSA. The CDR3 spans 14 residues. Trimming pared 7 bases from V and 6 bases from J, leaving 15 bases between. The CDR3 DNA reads TGTGCCAGCAAACGGGGGAAGAGTTCCGGGGAGCTGTTTTTT. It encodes CASKRGKSSGELFF.

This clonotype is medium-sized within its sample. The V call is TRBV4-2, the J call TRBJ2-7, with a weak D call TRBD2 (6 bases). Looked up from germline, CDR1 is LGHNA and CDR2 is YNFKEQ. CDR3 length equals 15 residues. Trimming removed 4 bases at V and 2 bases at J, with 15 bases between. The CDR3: CASSPGTGDPYEQYF. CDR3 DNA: TGTGCCAGCAGCCCCGGGACTGGGGACCCCTACGAGCAGTACTTC.

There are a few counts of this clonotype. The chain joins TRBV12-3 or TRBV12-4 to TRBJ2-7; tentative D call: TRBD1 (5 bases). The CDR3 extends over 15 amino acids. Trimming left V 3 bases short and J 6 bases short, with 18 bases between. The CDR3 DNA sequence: TGTGCCAGCAGTTTTGGACACAGGAGCTGGGGCGAGCAGTACGTC. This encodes CASSFGHRSWGEQYV.

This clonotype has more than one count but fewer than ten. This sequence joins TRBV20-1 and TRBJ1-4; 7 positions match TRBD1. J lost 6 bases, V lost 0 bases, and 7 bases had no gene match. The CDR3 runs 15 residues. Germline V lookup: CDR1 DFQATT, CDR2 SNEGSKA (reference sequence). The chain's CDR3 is CSARDPTGRDEKLFF. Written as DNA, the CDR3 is TGCAGTGCTAGAGATCCGACAGGGAGGGATGAAAAACTGTTTTTT.

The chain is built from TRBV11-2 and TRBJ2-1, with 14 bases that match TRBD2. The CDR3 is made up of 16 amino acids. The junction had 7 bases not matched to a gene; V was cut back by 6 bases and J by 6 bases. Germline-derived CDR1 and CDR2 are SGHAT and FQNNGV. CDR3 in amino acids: CASSPRTSGRFNEQFF. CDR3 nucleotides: TGTGCCAGCAGTCCGCGGACTAGCGGGAGGTTCAATGAGCAGTTCTTC.

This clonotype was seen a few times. As DNA, the CDR3 is TGCGCCAGCAGCCCTACAGGGTCTCATGGCCAAGAGACCCAGTACTTC. Translated, it gives CASSPTGSHGQETQYF. This chain uses TRBV5-1 with TRBJ2-5, with D perhaps TRBD1 (6 bases). The CDR3 has 16 amino acids. Germline V lookup: CDR1 SGHRS, CDR2 YFSETQ. The ends were cut back, 4 bases at V and 1 base at J, with 17 bases in the middle.

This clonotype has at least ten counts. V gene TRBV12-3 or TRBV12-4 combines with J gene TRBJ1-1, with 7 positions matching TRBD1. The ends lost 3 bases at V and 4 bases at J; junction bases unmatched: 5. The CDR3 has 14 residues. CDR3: CASSLGDRGTEAFF. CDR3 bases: TGTGCCAGCAGTTTGGGGGACAGAGGCACTGAAGCTTTCTTT.

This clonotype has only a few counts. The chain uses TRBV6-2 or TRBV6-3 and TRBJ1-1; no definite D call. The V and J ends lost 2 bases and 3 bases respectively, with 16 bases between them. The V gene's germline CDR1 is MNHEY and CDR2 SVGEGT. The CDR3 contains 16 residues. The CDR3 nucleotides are TGTGCCAGCAGTTACAACCTCCGTACAGAGGACACTGAAGCTTTCTTT. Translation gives CASSYNLRTEDTEAFF.

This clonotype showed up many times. DNA of the CDR3: TGCGCCAGCAGCTTGGGGGACAGGGCCGGCGATACGCAGTATTTT. Encoded protein: CASSLGDRAGDTQYF. The chain links TRBV5-1 to TRBJ2-3; the match to TRBD1 covers 9 bases. V trimming: 0 bases; J trimming: 6 bases; junction bases outside the gene matches: 5. Germline CDR1 SGHRS, CDR2 YFSETQ. This CDR3 comprises 15 residues.

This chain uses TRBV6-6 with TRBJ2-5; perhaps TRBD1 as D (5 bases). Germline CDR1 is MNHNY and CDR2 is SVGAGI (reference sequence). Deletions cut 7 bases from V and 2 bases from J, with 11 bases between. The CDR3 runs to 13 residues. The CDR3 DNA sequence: TGTGCCAGCATAGTCACAGGACAAGAGACCCAGTACTTC. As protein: CASIVTGQETQYF.

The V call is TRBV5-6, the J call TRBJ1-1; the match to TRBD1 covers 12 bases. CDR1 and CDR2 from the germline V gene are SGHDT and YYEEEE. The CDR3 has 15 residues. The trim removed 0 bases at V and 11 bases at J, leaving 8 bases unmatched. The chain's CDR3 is CASSLVGTGGAEAFF. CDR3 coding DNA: TGTGCCAGCAGCTTGGTCGGGACAGGGGGCGCGGAGGCTTTCTTT.

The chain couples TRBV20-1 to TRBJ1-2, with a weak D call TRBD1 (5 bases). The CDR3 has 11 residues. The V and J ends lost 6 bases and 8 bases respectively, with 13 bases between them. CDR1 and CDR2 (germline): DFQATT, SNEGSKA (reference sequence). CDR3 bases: TGCAGTGCGGTCGGACAAGGGGGCTACACCTTC. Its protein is CSAVGQGGYTF.

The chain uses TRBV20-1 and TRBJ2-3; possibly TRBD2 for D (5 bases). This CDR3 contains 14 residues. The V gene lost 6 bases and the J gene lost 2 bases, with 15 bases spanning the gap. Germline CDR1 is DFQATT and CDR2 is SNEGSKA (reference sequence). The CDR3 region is CSALIEGATDTQYF. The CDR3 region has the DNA TGCAGTGCCTTAATTGAGGGCGCCACAGATACGCAGTATTTT.